Described below is a single T cell receptor (beta chain) sequence and its context. CDR3 length: 14 amino acids. V was clipped by 3 bases and J by 7 bases, with 12 bases between them. Looked up from germline, CDR1 is LGHDT and CDR2 is YNNKEL (reference sequence). The sample comes from a study of T cell responses to AZD1222 COVID-19 vaccine. Profiling relied on immunoSEQ multiplex PCR, and the TCRdb table lists in-frame clones only, not all of them. The sample holds about 190,000 clones, roughly 93% seen once. The sequencing used peripheral blood, collected on day 0 of AZD1222 vaccination. The chain employs TRBV3-1 (or the pseudogene TRBV3-2) and TRBJ2-2, with D tentatively TRBD1 (5 bases). The clonotype comes from an adult in good health. CDR3 nucleotide sequence: TGTGCCAGCAGCCAGAACAGGTTAGGCGGGGAGCTGTTTTTT. Residues: CASSQNRLGGELFF.